The next 18 T cell receptor beta chains were all read from a single sample in a study of blood T cell repertoires in COVID-19. TCRdb's copy holds only in-frame clones and misses some; the assay was immunoSEQ multiplex PCR. The data hold about 140,000 clones, with approximately 79% observed a single time. The specimen sequenced was PBMCs or T cells enriched from blood (not recorded which). The receptor set was obtained from a woman in her forties or fifties who had recovered from COVID-19.

The CDR3 loop is CASSPRLPEWYF. For the CDR3, the DNA is TGTGCCAGCAGCCCTAGACTCCCCGAGTGGTACTTC. The chain joins TRBV5-4 to TRBJ2-7; D is uncertain. V lost 4 bases to trimming and J lost 12 bases, with 17 bases between them. This CDR3 is 12 amino acids long. Germline-derived CDR1 and CDR2 are SGHNT and YYREEE (reference sequence). The full variable domain, rest sourced from reference TRBV5-4 and TRBJ2-7, is ETGVTQSPTHLIKTRGQQVTLRCSSQSGHNTVSWYQQALGQGPQFIFQYYREEENGRGNFPPRFSGLQFPNYSSELNVNALELDDSALYLCASSPRLPEWYFGPGTRLTVT.

V gene TRBV2 combines with J gene TRBJ1-1, with 7 bases fitting TRBD1. The V gene's germline CDR1 is SNHLY and CDR2 FYNNEI. The J segment lost 7 bases and the V segment lost 6 bases, leaving 8 bases of the junction unmatched. The CDR3 spans 13 residues. CDR3 nucleotide sequence: TGTGCCAGCAGAGTACAGGGGTATGGTGAAGCTTTCTTT. It is translated as CASRVQGYGEAFF. The full variable domain, with the rest looked up from reference TRBV2 and TRBJ1-1, is EPEVTQTPSHQVTQMGQEVILRCVPISNHLYFYWYRQILGQKVEFLVSFYNNEISEKSEIFDDQFSVERPDGSNFTLKIRSTKLEDSAMYFCASRVQGYGEAFFGQGTRLTVV.

The gene calls are TRBV21-1 and TRBJ1-5; the DNA was not used to check the table's D call, TRBD1. TRBV21-1 is assigned pseudogene status. This CDR3 has 17 amino acids. The CDR3 sequence is CASSKSSCCRVYQPQHF. The CDR3 DNA is TGTGCCAGCAGCAAATCTTCATGTTGCAGGGTCTATCAGCCCCAGCATTTT.

The V call is TRBV7-2, the J call TRBJ2-7, with a possible D match to TRBD1 (5 bases). Germline-derived CDR1 and CDR2 are SGHTA and FQGNSA. The CDR3 has 15 amino acids. The V and J ends lost 1 base and 4 bases respectively, with 14 bases between them. CDR3 sequence reads: CASSLEGVRAYEQYF. The CDR3 DNA reads as TGTGCCAGCAGCTTAGAAGGGGTCAGGGCGTACGAGCAGTACTTC.

This clone was found a few times. The chain combines TRBV28 with TRBJ2-3; 12 positions match TRBD1. CDR3 size: 15 residues. V lost 3 bases and J lost 7; bases outside the gene matches: 5. CDR1 and CDR2 from the germline V gene are MDHEN and SYDVKM. CDR3 sequence reads: CASSLGTGGAYTQYF. CDR3 nucleotide sequence: TGTGCCAGCAGTTTGGGGACAGGGGGCGCTTATACGCAGTATTTT.

The chain links TRBV6-5 to TRBJ1-6; a weak D match, TRBD1 (6 bases). CDR3 length equals 15 residues. Germline-derived CDR1 and CDR2 are MNHEY and SVGAGI. The V end was cut by 0 bases, the J end by 9 bases, with 12 bases between. The CDR3 nucleotides are TGTGCCAGCAGTTACTCGACAGGAGAGGGTTCACCCCTCCACTTT. Amino acid sequence: CASSYSTGEGSPLHF.

This clone turned up a few times. V is TRBV7-2 and J is TRBJ2-7; TRBD1 is a possible D gene (6 bases). V dropped 3 bases and J dropped 3 bases, with 9 bases sitting between them. The CDR3 runs to 13 residues. Germline CDR1 SGHTA, CDR2 FQGNSA. CDR3 in amino acids: CASSFGRGYEQYF. The CDR3 DNA follows: TGTGCCAGCAGCTTCGGCAGGGGCTACGAGCAGTACTTC.

V and J are TRBV30 and TRBJ1-5, with TRBD1 identical over 9 bases. The CDR3 runs to 16 residues. Germline V lookup: CDR1 GTSNPN, CDR2 SVGIG (reference sequence). J was trimmed by 4 bases and V by 0 bases; bases with no gene match: 7. The CDR3 here is CAWSVRDRVANQPQHF. CDR3 bases: TGTGCCTGGAGTGTCCGGGACAGGGTAGCAAATCAGCCCCAGCATTTT. The whole variable domain, filled in from reference TRBV30 and TRBJ1-5, reads SQTIHQWPATLVQPVGSPLSLECTVEGTSNPNLYWYRQAAGRGLQLLFYSVGIGQISSEVPQNLSASRPQDRQFILSSKKLLLSDSGFYLCAWSVRDRVANQPQHFGDGTRLSIL.

The chain links TRBV28 to TRBJ2-3, with a tentative D call TRBD1 (5 bases). Germline assignment: CDR1 MDHEN and CDR2 SYDVKM. The CDR3 loop spans 16 amino acids. Trimming left V 3 bases short and J 5 bases short, with 18 bases between. The CDR3 loop is CASSLFLDSKKDTQYF. DNA of the CDR3: TGTGCCAGCAGTTTGTTTCTCGACAGTAAGAAAGATACGCAGTATTTT.

This chain joins TRBV5-4 and TRBJ1-1; no definite D call. With 4 bases removed from V and 2 bases from J, the gap between germline ends came to 15 bases. Germline loops: CDR1 SGHNT, CDR2 YYREEE (reference sequence). This CDR3 comprises 15 residues. The CDR3 reads CASSTVFGSNTEAFF. DNA of the CDR3: TGTGCCAGCAGCACGGTTTTCGGGTCTAACACTGAAGCTTTCTTT.

This clone has a single count. The gene calls are TRBV5-1 and TRBJ1-1; the D gene is possibly TRBD1 (6 bases). The CDR3 extends over 12 amino acids. CDR1 SGHRS and CDR2 YFSETQ come from the germline V gene. Trimming removed 1 base from V and 8 bases from J, with 9 bases in between. CDR3 in DNA: TGCGCCAGCAGCTTGAATGACAGGGAAGCTTTCTTT. This sequence encodes CASSLNDREAFF.

There are a few counts of this clone. The chain couples TRBV5-1 to TRBJ2-5; D call uncertain. Germline loops: CDR1 SGHRS, CDR2 YFSETQ. V was pared by 4 bases and J by 0 bases, with 13 bases between. The CDR3 runs 15 residues. CDR3 bases: TGCGCCAGCAGCATTTCTCTCGGTTACCAAGAGACCCAGTACTTC. Its protein product is CASSISLGYQETQYF.

The rearrangement links TRBV6-1 to TRBJ2-1; possibly TRBD1 for D (5 bases). This CDR3 spans 15 amino acids. CDR1 is MNHNS, CDR2 SASEGT, per germline. V lost 2 bases to trimming and J lost 7 bases, with 15 bases between them. The CDR3 DNA reads as TGTGCCAGCAGTGAACTAAGTCGCCCAGGGAATGAGCAGTTCTTC. This translates into CASSELSRPGNEQFF.

This clone was detected a few times. The J gene is TRBJ2-3, the V gene TRBV9; 7 bases line up with TRBD2. Germline trimming cut 0 bases from V and 2 bases from J; bases unmatched to any gene: 3. Germline V gives CDR1 SGDLS, CDR2 YYNGEE. The CDR3 contains 15 residues. The CDR3 is CASSVGDYTTDTQYF. The CDR3 DNA follows: TGTGCCAGCAGCGTAGGGGACTACACCACAGATACGCAGTATTTT.

The chain has TRBV2 and TRBJ1-3; 7 nucleotides agree with TRBD1. This CDR3 spans 14 amino acids. J lost 4 bases, V lost 5 bases, and 5 bases had no gene match. Germline V gives CDR1 SNHLY, CDR2 FYNNEI. CDR3 sequence: CASSRGRRGNTIYF. In nucleotides, the CDR3 is TGTGCCAGCAGTAGGGGGCGAAGGGGAAACACCATATATTTT.

This clone occurred a few times. The rearrangement joins TRBV7-2 to TRBJ2-5, with 11 bases matching TRBD2. The J segment lost 3 bases and the V segment lost 5 bases, leaving 5 bases of the junction unmatched. In germline, CDR1 is SGHTA, CDR2 FQGNSA. The CDR3 loop spans 15 amino acids. CDR3 sequence (DNA): TGTGCCAGCAGCCAGGGACTAGCGGCTAAAGAGACCCAGTACTTC. It yields the protein CASSQGLAAKETQYF.

This clone came up a few times. The rearrangement uses TRBV30 and TRBJ1-6, with TRBD1 matching 9 bases. Trimming took 3 bases from V and 10 from J; bases not matched to a gene: 4. The germline gives CDR1 GTSNPN, CDR2 SVGIG (reference sequence). The CDR3 totals 13 residues. The CDR3 here is CAWSHRGQSPLHF. CDR3 sequence (DNA): TGTGCCTGGAGCCACAGGGGGCAGTCACCCCTCCACTTT.

The chain uses TRBV30 and TRBJ2-3, with D hard to call. The ends were cut back, 0 bases at V and 9 bases at J, with 10 bases in the middle. Germline-derived CDR1 and CDR2 are GTSNPN and SVGIG (reference sequence). This CDR3 region has 12 residues. The CDR3 is CAWSVLEATQYF. For the CDR3, the DNA is TGTGCCTGGAGTGTACTGGAAGCGACGCAGTATTTT.